This paragraph covers one T cell receptor beta chain sequence. Its antigen is not known. The entry originates in a study of T cell responses to AZD1222 COVID-19 vaccine. V gave up 4 bases and J gave up 3 bases; unmatched junction bases: 9. Germline V lookup: CDR1 SGHDT, CDR2 YYEEEE. The CDR3 sequence is 15 residues long. Study-wide results and caveats: Nearly half of spike-specific TCRs reportedly go after variant regions that carry no mutations. Repertoire sampling was restricted to post-peak T cell response timepoints.

TCRdb keeps only in-frame clones here, not all; method: immunoSEQ multiplex PCR. Here the sample spans around 85,000 clones, 65% to 90% being singletons. This TCR was sampled from an adult in good health. This material consisted of peripheral blood, taken on day 0 of AZD1222 vaccination. The rearrangement links TRBV5-6 to TRBJ2-7; 8 bases are shared with TRBD1. The CDR3 sequence: CASSPWTGRNYEQYF. CDR3 in DNA: TGTGCCAGCAGCCCCTGGACAGGGAGGAACTACGAGCAGTACTTC.